The subject of this entry is one T cell receptor (beta chain). V lost 3 bases to trimming and J lost 3 bases, with 8 bases between them. CDR1 and CDR2 (germline): MNHEY, SVGEGT. CDR3 length: 13 residues. Per the study methods: For nucleated cells, counts were estimated from reference gene primer amplification. Here immunoSEQ multiplex PCR was the method, and the copy in TCRdb shows in-frame clones only, minus some. The DNA gave D and trimming, while V, J and clone size come from that table. The sample holds about 160,000 clones, roughly 88% seen once. The data were taken from a study of blood T cell repertoires in COVID-19. For the study at large: Sources were T cells, B-cell-depleted T cells, or PBMCs; the material itself was cDNA or gDNA.

Sequencing was carried out using peripheral blood. The chain recombines TRBV6-2 or TRBV6-3 with TRBJ1-2; D is uncertain. This receptor was identified in a woman at least 80 years old with active or convalescent COVID-19. Here the CDR3 reads CASSYGPYYGYTF. CDR3 DNA: TGTGCCAGCAGTTATGGGCCTTACTATGGCTACACCTTC.